The 28 T cell receptor beta chains in this list originate from one sample, sequenced in a study of CD8+ T cells in alopecia areata. Once RNA had been extracted, it was reverse transcribed into cDNA to act as the sequencing template. TCRdb's copy holds only in-frame clones and misses some; the assay was immunoSEQ multiplex PCR. The table has some 150,000 clones, about 67% seen once. Sequenced material: CD8+ T cells sorted from blood, taken at week 0. Source of these receptors: a human donor with alopecia areata.

The chain employs TRBV29-1 and TRBJ2-3; D could derive from TRBD1 or TRBD2 (5 bases each). Germline lookup yields CDR1 SQVTM and CDR2 ANQGSEA. V lost 3 bases to trimming and J lost 4 bases, with 17 bases between them. This CDR3 region has 15 residues. CDR3 protein: CSVDMWDRTSDTQYF. CDR3 DNA: TGCAGCGTTGATATGTGGGACCGGACGTCAGATACGCAGTATTTT.

This chain uses TRBV29-1 with TRBJ2-5; 11 bases map to TRBD2. The junction had 5 bases not matched to a gene; V was cut back by 1 base and J by 4 bases. Germline V CDR1 and CDR2: SQVTM, ANQGSEA. The CDR3 totals 15 residues. CDR3 in amino acids: CSVEGLAGIVETQYF. In DNA, the CDR3 is TGCAGCGTTGAAGGACTAGCGGGGATTGTAGAGACCCAGTACTTC. Full variable domain (remainder filled in from reference TRBV29-1 and TRBJ2-5): SAVISQKPSRDICQRGTSLTIQCQVDSQVTMMFWYRQQPGQSLTLIATANQGSEATYESGFVIDKFPISRPNLTFSTLTVSNMSPEDSSIYLCSVEGLAGIVETQYFGPGTRLLVL.

The sample holds one count of this clone. CDR3 protein: CVSSSSYNEQFF. In DNA, the CDR3 is TGCGTTAGCTCGAGCTCCTACAATGAGCAGTTCTTC. This chain uses TRBV29-1 with TRBJ2-1; no reliable D call. CDR1 and CDR2 (germline): SQVTM, ANQGSEA. The CDR3 contains 12 residues.

The genes are TRBV6-1 and TRBJ2-7; D unclear. In germline, CDR1 is MNHNS, CDR2 SASEGT. The CDR3 consists of 11 residues. The V gene lost 7 bases and the J gene lost 5 bases, with 9 bases spanning the gap. The CDR3 protein is CASTMGNEQYF. The DNA of the CDR3 is TGTGCCAGCACAATGGGTAACGAGCAGTACTTC.

V is TRBV6-5 and J is TRBJ1-1; D gene unclear. CDR1 MNHEY and CDR2 SVGAGI come from the germline V gene. The CDR3 totals 13 residues. V was pared by 7 bases and J by 2 bases, with 11 bases between. CDR3: CASNLLSNTEAFF. The CDR3 bases are TGTGCCAGCAACCTATTATCTAACACTGAAGCTTTCTTT.

This clone was observed a few times. The chain uses TRBV4-1 and TRBJ1-1; a possible D gene is TRBD1 (5 bases). This CDR3 is built from 16 residues. The V gene's germline CDR1 is MGHRA and CDR2 YSYEKL. V was cut by 4 bases and J by 1 base, with 16 bases left in between. The DNA of the CDR3 is TGCGCCAGCAGCCCCCACCCGGGAGGGGCGAACACTGAAGCTTTCTTT. Its protein product is CASSPHPGGANTEAFF.

The chain joins TRBV25-1 to TRBJ1-1; a weak D match, TRBD1 (5 bases). V lost 6 bases to trimming and J lost 4 bases, with 9 bases between them. The CDR3 loop spans 12 amino acids. Germline assignment: CDR1 MGHDK and CDR2 SYGVNS. The CDR3, as DNA: TGTGCCAGCAGCTCGCAGGGCACTGAAGCTTTCTTT. Amino acid sequence: CASSSQGTEAFF.

The V and J genes are TRBV30 and TRBJ2-3; TRBD1 matches 8 bases. Per the germline V gene, CDR1 is GTSNPN and CDR2 is SVGIG (reference sequence). V lost 5 bases to trimming and J lost 2 bases; unmatched junction nucleotides: 9. CDR3 length: 15 amino acids. The CDR3 reads CAWLLTGAPTDTQYF. The CDR3 DNA sequence: TGTGCCTGGTTGTTGACAGGGGCTCCCACAGATACGCAGTATTTT.

The chain combines TRBV2 with TRBJ2-2; D is perhaps TRBD2 (6 bases). V dropped 6 bases and J dropped 7 bases, with 18 bases sitting between them. Germline assignment: CDR1 SNHLY and CDR2 FYNNEI. The CDR3 is 15 amino acids. The DNA for the CDR3 is TGTGCCAGCAGCACCGGGACTTTGAATGGCGGGGAGCTGTTTTTT. Amino acids: CASSTGTLNGGELFF. The whole variable domain, remainder taken from reference TRBV2 and TRBJ2-2, is EPEVTQTPSHQVTQMGQEVILRCVPISNHLYFYWYRQILGQKVEFLVSFYNNEISEKSEIFDDQFSVERPDGSNFTLKIRSTKLEDSAMYFCASSTGTLNGGELFFGEGSRLTVL.

The chain has TRBV5-6 and TRBJ2-3; D unclear. Germline V gene data show CDR1 as SGHDT and CDR2 as YYEEEE. This CDR3 region has 15 residues. V was pared by 4 bases and J by 6 bases, with 18 bases between. The CDR3 loop reads CASSHGVLLMDTQYF. For the CDR3, the DNA is TGTGCCAGCAGCCATGGGGTTCTGCTTATGGATACGCAGTATTTT. Drawing the rest from reference TRBV5-6 and TRBJ2-3, the complete variable domain is DAGVTQSPTHLIKTRGQQVTLRCSPKSGHDTVSWYQQALGQGPQFIFQYYEEEERQRGNFPDRFSGHQFPNYSSELNVNALLLGDSALYLCASSHGVLLMDTQYFGPGTRLTVL.

The gene calls are TRBV14 and TRBJ2-1; D is unclear. Trimming removed 3 bases from V and 10 bases from J, with 13 bases in between. The CDR3 runs to 13 residues. The germline V gene has CDR1 SGHDN and CDR2 FVKESK. The CDR3 spells CASSQGSQVEQFF. The CDR3, as DNA: TGTGCCAGCAGCCAGGGTTCCCAGGTAGAGCAGTTCTTC.

This clone was recorded only once. The chain carries TRBV29-1 and TRBJ2-1; D is possibly TRBD1 (6 bases). Per germline, CDR1 SQVTM and CDR2 ANQGSEA. This CDR3 has 12 residues. The V end lost 6 bases, the J end lost 6 bases, and 12 bases lay between the germline ends. In DNA form, the CDR3 reads TGCAGCGTCGAGGGACACACCAATGAGCAGTTCTTC. This sequence encodes CSVEGHTNEQFF.

V and J are TRBV5-1 and TRBJ1-1, with a tentative D call TRBD1 (5 bases). Per the germline V gene, CDR1 is SGHRS and CDR2 is YFSETQ. Between the trimmed V and J ends, which lost 0 bases and 0 bases, there was a span of 6 bases. The length of the CDR3 is 14 residues. This CDR3 is CASSLGQMNTEAFF. The CDR3 coding sequence is TGCGCCAGCAGCTTGGGACAGATGAACACTGAAGCTTTCTTT. The entire variable domain, with the rest obtained from reference TRBV5-1 and TRBJ1-1, is as follows: KAGVTQTPRYLIKTRGQQVTLSCSPISGHRSVSWYQQTPGQGLQFLFEYFSETQRNKGNFPGRFSGRQFSNSRSEMNVSTLELGDSALYLCASSLGQMNTEAFFGQGTRLTVV.

This chain uses TRBV21-1 with TRBJ1-1. TRBV21-1 is termed a pseudogene. This CDR3 spans 10 amino acids. This CDR3 is CASRLCEAFF. CDR3 DNA: TGTGCCAGCAGACTGTGTGAAGCTTTCTTT.

The rearrangement uses TRBV10-3 and TRBJ1-4; 8 positions agree with TRBD1. Germline V gene sequence: CDR1 ENHRY, CDR2 SYGVKD. There are 15 residues in the CDR3. V was clipped by 2 bases and J by 6 bases; unmatched bases: 5. The DNA for the CDR3 is TGTGCCATCAGTGAGCCCGGGACAGGTTATGAAAAACTGTTTTTT. Its protein product is CAISEPGTGYEKLFF.

The chain joins TRBV7-9 to TRBJ2-5; D is unresolved. The CDR3 length is 17 residues. From germline, CDR1 is SEHNR and CDR2 FQNEAQ (reference sequence). V was clipped by 3 bases and J by 1 base, with 18 bases between them. CDR3 DNA: TGTGCCAGCAGCTTCTATCGATCTCGGCAGACCCAAGAGACCCAGTACTTC. Protein product: CASSFYRSRQTQETQYF.

Turning to this clone: One end of the junction fails to match germline, which may point to a read error. This chain uses TRBV5-1 with TRBJ1-2; the match to TRBD1 covers 9 bases. CDR3 size: 12 residues. Per the germline V gene, CDR1 is SGHRS and CDR2 is YFSETQ. The CDR3 region is CASSESSGTGIF. In DNA form, the CDR3 reads TGCGCCAGCAGCGAAAGTTCCGGGACAGGGATCTTC.

The CDR3 DNA reads as TGTGCCAGCAGCACAGGGGGCGGAGAGACCCAGTACTTC. This codes for CASSTGGGETQYF. The genes are TRBV6-1 and TRBJ2-5, with 9 bases that match TRBD1. CDR3 length: 13 amino acids. From germline, CDR1 is MNHNS and CDR2 SASEGT. V shed 6 bases and J 4 bases; nucleotides not matched to a gene: 3.

The chain is built from TRBV14 and TRBJ2-3; D not certain. This CDR3 is built from 17 residues. Germline V gene lookup returns CDR1 SGHDN and CDR2 FVKESK. Deletions cut 3 bases from V and 0 bases from J, with 16 bases between. As DNA, the CDR3 is TGTGCCAGCAGCCAGAGCCTCTCCGCAATTAGCACAGATACGCAGTATTTT. This sequence encodes CASSQSLSAISTDTQYF.

The chain joins TRBV12-5 to TRBJ1-1; D gene uncertain. The CDR3 extends over 15 amino acids. The V end lost 3 bases, the J end lost 0 bases, and 11 bases lay between the germline ends. Germline V gene data show CDR1 as LGHNT and CDR2 as FRNRAP. The CDR3, as DNA: TGTGCTAGTGGTTTAGGCAGCCTCATGAACACTGAAGCTTTCTTT. As protein: CASGLGSLMNTEAFF.

This clone was observed a few times. The gene calls are TRBV29-1 and TRBJ1-2; 7 bases agree with TRBD1. The CDR3 covers 14 residues. J gave up 1 base and V 7 bases, and 9 bases lay outside the gene matches. Germline values: CDR1 SQVTM, CDR2 ANQGSEA. CDR3 region: CSAMGQKSNYGYTF. The CDR3 coding sequence is TGCAGCGCCATGGGACAGAAAAGTAACTATGGCTACACCTTC. The whole variable domain, filled in from reference TRBV29-1 and TRBJ1-2, reads SAVISQKPSRDICQRGTSLTIQCQVDSQVTMMFWYRQQPGQSLTLIATANQGSEATYESGFVIDKFPISRPNLTFSTLTVSNMSPEDSSIYLCSAMGQKSNYGYTFGSGTRLTVV.

The chain recombines TRBV29-1 with TRBJ1-2, with a weak D call TRBD1 (5 bases). The CDR3 length is 15 residues. The V end lost 0 bases, the J end lost 10 bases, and 21 bases lay between the germline ends. Germline V gene sequence: CDR1 SQVTM, CDR2 ANQGSEA. The CDR3 DNA sequence: TGCAGCGTTGAAGACCGGGACTTTCTCTTTTGGGACTACACCTTC. Translating gives CSVEDRDFLFWDYTF. Based on the CDR3 plus reference TRBV29-1 and TRBJ1-2, the full variable domain is SAVISQKPSRDICQRGTSLTIQCQVDSQVTMMFWYRQQPGQSLTLIATANQGSEATYESGFVIDKFPISRPNLTFSTLTVSNMSPEDSSIYLCSVEDRDFLFWDYTFGSGTRLTVV.

V is TRBV29-1 and J is TRBJ1-2; weak D call: TRBD1 (6 bases). The germline V gene encodes CDR1 SQVTM and CDR2 ANQGSEA. CDR3 length: 13 amino acids. V was cut by 6 bases and J by 4 bases, with 15 bases left in between. The DNA for the CDR3 is TGCAGCGTCCAGGGGCAATCCTTCTATGGCTACACCTTC. It specifies CSVQGQSFYGYTF. The whole variable domain, remainder taken from reference TRBV29-1 and TRBJ1-2, is SAVISQKPSRDICQRGTSLTIQCQVDSQVTMMFWYRQQPGQSLTLIATANQGSEATYESGFVIDKFPISRPNLTFSTLTVSNMSPEDSSIYLCSVQGQSFYGYTFGSGTRLTVV.

The V gene is TRBV19, the J gene TRBJ2-3, with 9 positions matching TRBD2. The germline V gene has CDR1 LNHDA and CDR2 SQIVND (reference sequence). The length of the CDR3 is 15 residues. Losses at the gene ends were 3 bases for V and 4 bases for J; bases not matched to a gene: 5. CDR3 coding DNA: TGTGCCAGTAGTATTACAGCGGGGGGCCCAGATACGCAGTATTTT. It is translated as CASSITAGGPDTQYF.

The chain links TRBV19 to TRBJ2-3; a weak D match, TRBD1 (6 bases). There are 14 residues in the CDR3. CDR1 and CDR2 from the germline V gene are LNHDA and SQIVND (reference sequence). The V and J ends lost 2 bases and 6 bases respectively, with 12 bases between them. In DNA form, the CDR3 reads TGTGCCAGTAGTATATGGGGGCCAGGGGATACGCAGTATTTT. Its protein is CASSIWGPGDTQYF.

The V call is TRBV30, the J call TRBJ2-1, with a tentative D call TRBD2 (6 bases). V was clipped by 6 bases and J by 7 bases, with 13 bases between them. The CDR3 runs 12 residues. The germline CDR1 and CDR2 sequences are GTSNPN and SVGIG (reference sequence). Here the CDR3 reads CACLDYQNEQFF. The CDR3 DNA sequence: TGTGCCTGTTTGGACTATCAGAATGAGCAGTTCTTC.

This chain links TRBV4-2 with TRBJ2-1; 10 bases are shared with TRBD2. Germline V gives CDR1 LGHNA, CDR2 YNFKEQ. With 4 bases clipped from V and 2 bases from J, the junction kept 5 bases outside the gene matches. CDR3 length: 16 amino acids. The CDR3 coding sequence is TGTGCCAGCAGCCTAAAAACTAGCGGGGCCTACAATGAGCAGTTCTTC. Amino acid sequence: CASSLKTSGAYNEQFF.

The CDR3, as DNA: TGTGCTAGCGCTCAAGGACCCGAAGCTTTCTTT. It is translated as CASAQGPEAFF. The V call is TRBV12-5, the J call TRBJ1-1, with no clear D. V lost 9 bases, J lost 8 bases, and 13 bases lay in between. From germline, CDR1 is LGHNT and CDR2 FRNRAP. CDR3 length: 11 amino acids.